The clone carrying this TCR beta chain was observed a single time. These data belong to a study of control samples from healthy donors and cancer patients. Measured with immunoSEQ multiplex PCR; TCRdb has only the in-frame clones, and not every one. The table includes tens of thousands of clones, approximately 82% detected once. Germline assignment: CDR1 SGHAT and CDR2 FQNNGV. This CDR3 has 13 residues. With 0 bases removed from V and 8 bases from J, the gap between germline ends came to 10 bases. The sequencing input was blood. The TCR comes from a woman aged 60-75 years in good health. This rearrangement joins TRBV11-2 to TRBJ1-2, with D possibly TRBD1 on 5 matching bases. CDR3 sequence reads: CASSLEGVGGYTF. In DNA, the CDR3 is TGTGCCAGCAGCTTAGAAGGGGTAGGCGGCTACACCTTC. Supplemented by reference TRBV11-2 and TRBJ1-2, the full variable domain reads EAGVAQSPRYKIIEKRQSVAFWCNPISGHATLYWYQQILGQGPKLLIQFQNNGVVDDSQLPKDRFSAERLKGVDSTLKIQPAKLEDSAVYLCASSLEGVGGYTFGSGTRLTVV.